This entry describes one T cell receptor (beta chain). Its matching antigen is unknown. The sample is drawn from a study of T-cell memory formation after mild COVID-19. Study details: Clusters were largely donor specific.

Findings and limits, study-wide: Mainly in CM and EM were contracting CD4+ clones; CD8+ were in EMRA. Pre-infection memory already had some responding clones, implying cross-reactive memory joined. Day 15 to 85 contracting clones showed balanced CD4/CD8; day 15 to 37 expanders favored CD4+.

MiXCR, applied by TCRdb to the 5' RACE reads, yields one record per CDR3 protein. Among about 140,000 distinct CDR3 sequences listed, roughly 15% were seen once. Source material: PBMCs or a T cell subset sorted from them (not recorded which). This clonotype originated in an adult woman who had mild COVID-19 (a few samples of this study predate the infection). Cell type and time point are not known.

The CDR3 DNA reads as TGCAGTGCTAGAGATGGAAGCACCGGGGAGCTGTTTTTT. Translating it yields CSARDGSTGELFF. The chain links TRBV20-1 to TRBJ2-2; D call uncertain. Germline CDR1 DFQATT, CDR2 SNEGSKA (reference sequence). V lost 0 bases and J 4 bases, leaving 6 bases between the germline ends. This CDR3 is 13 amino acids long.